These 14 T cell receptor beta chains were sequenced from one sample in a study of blood T cell repertoires in COVID-19. Data came from immunoSEQ multiplex PCR; TCRdb stores just in-frame clones and leaves some out. The table lists about 74,000 clones, about 90% of them singletons. The sample consisted of peripheral blood. Receptors originate from a woman older than 75 with acute or convalescent COVID-19.

The rearrangement links TRBV29-1 to TRBJ1-4; unclear D gene. CDR1 SQVTM and CDR2 ANQGSEA come from the germline V gene. This CDR3 has 10 amino acids. The V gene lost 8 bases and the J gene lost 8 bases, with 9 bases spanning the gap. The CDR3 protein is CSIKSEKLFF. The CDR3 bases are TGCAGCATCAAGAGCGAAAAACTGTTTTTT.

The gene calls are TRBV3-1 (or the pseudogene TRBV3-2) and TRBJ2-2, with 8 bases that match TRBD2. This CDR3 region has 14 residues. V lost 3 bases and J lost 8; bases outside the gene matches: 5. Per germline, CDR1 LGHDT and CDR2 YNNKEL (reference sequence). In DNA form, the CDR3 reads TGTGCCAGCAGCCAGAGGACTAGCATGGGGGAGCTGTTTTTT. Its translation is CASSQRTSMGELFF.

The chain is built from TRBV6-6 and TRBJ1-1; perhaps TRBD1 as D (5 bases). The CDR3 spans 14 residues. Trimming took off 2 bases at V and 4 bases at J, with 11 bases between the two ends. Germline lookup yields CDR1 MNHNY and CDR2 SVGAGI (reference sequence). CDR3 DNA: TGTGCCAGCAGTTACCAGGGCGGGAGCACTGAAGCTTTCTTT. Translated: CASSYQGGSTEAFF.

J is TRBJ2-5 and V is TRBV6-5, with 8 positions matching TRBD2. The CDR3 is made up of 15 amino acids. Trimming took 5 bases from V and 2 from J; bases not matched to a gene: 7. CDR1 and CDR2 (germline): MNHEY, SVGAGI. The CDR3 here is CASSLTGTRQETQYF. The CDR3 DNA sequence: TGTGCCAGCAGTCTTACCGGGACTAGACAAGAGACCCAGTACTTC.

This chain connects TRBV7-3 to TRBJ2-7; D perhaps matches TRBD2 (5 bases). The germline V and J ends were trimmed by 11 bases and 2 bases, with 16 bases remaining between them. Germline V CDR1 and CDR2: SGHTA, FQGTGA. CDR3 size: 13 residues. The CDR3: CAGQEKGAYEQYF. Here the CDR3 DNA reads TGTGCCGGCCAGGAGAAGGGAGCCTACGAGCAGTACTTC.

This sequence joins TRBV7-8 and TRBJ2-2; D gene ambiguous. The CDR3 contains 15 residues. The germline V gene has CDR1 SGHVS and CDR2 FQNEAQ. The V end lost 2 bases, the J end lost 1 base, and 8 bases lay between the germline ends. CDR3 protein: CASSLFQVNTGELFF. CDR3 DNA: TGTGCCAGCAGCTTATTCCAGGTGAACACCGGGGAGCTGTTTTTT.

V usage is TRBV6-2 or TRBV6-3 and J usage is TRBJ2-1; TRBD2 agrees at 11 bases. This CDR3 is 15 amino acids long. Germline assignment: CDR1 MNHEY and CDR2 SVGEGT. Trimming at V came to 6 bases and at J to 6 bases, leaving 7 bases not matched to a gene. The DNA for the CDR3 is TGTGCCAGCAGCCCGACTAGCGGGGTGGGCAATGAGCAGTTCTTC. The encoded protein is CASSPTSGVGNEQFF.

This clone was found a few times. The J gene is TRBJ1-6, the V gene TRBV5-1, with a possible D match to TRBD1 (5 bases). The germline CDR1 and CDR2 sequences are SGHRS and YFSETQ. This CDR3 has 15 amino acids. Deletions cut 4 bases from V and 7 bases from J, with 15 bases between. The CDR3 reads CASSLMTDKNSPLHF. The CDR3 DNA follows: TGCGCCAGCAGCCTGATGACAGACAAGAATTCACCCCTCCACTTT.

This chain's CDR3 is CASMGQGWNEQFF. Here the CDR3 DNA reads TGTGCCAGCATGGGGCAGGGCTGGAATGAGCAGTTCTTC. The chain links TRBV6-5 to TRBJ2-1; D is perhaps TRBD1 (5 bases). V gave up 7 bases and J gave up 7 bases, with 14 bases separating them. The CDR3 has 13 residues. In germline, CDR1 is MNHEY, CDR2 SVGAGI.

This chain's CDR3 is CASSGGTSGNNEQFF. The CDR3, as DNA: TGCGCCAGCAGCGGAGGGACTAGCGGCAACAATGAGCAGTTCTTC. This chain joins TRBV5-1 and TRBJ2-1, with 11 bases identical to TRBD2. The CDR3 has 15 amino acids. V lost 4 bases, J lost 5 bases, and 5 bases stayed unmatched. CDR1 SGHRS and CDR2 YFSETQ come from the germline V gene.

This chain joins TRBV9 and TRBJ1-2; D not resolved. This CDR3 is built from 15 residues. Trimming left V 0 bases short and J 0 bases short, with 9 bases between. Germline V gene sequence: CDR1 SGDLS, CDR2 YYNGEE. The CDR3 here is CASSVGGTANYGYTF. CDR3 DNA: TGTGCCAGCAGCGTAGGTGGTACGGCTAACTATGGCTACACCTTC.

This rearrangement joins TRBV19 to TRBJ2-5, with 9 bases aligning to TRBD2. The germline V gene has CDR1 LNHDA and CDR2 SQIVND (reference sequence). Unmatched junction bases numbered 5, after V lost 6 bases and J lost 0 bases. The CDR3 extends over 15 amino acids. The CDR3 coding sequence is TGTGCCAGTAGACCTAGCGGGGCTTACCAAGAGACCCAGTACTTC. Amino acids: CASRPSGAYQETQYF.

The chain joins TRBV19 to TRBJ2-1; 12 positions match TRBD2. Trimming took 5 bases from V and 8 from J; bases not matched to a gene: 7. The CDR3 runs 15 residues. Germline CDR1 reads LNHDA; CDR2 reads SQIVND (reference sequence). The CDR3, as DNA: TGTGCCAGTAGTGACCCTAGCGGGGGGGCCTATGAGCAGTTCTTC. This codes for CASSDPSGGAYEQFF.

The chain combines TRBV5-4 with TRBJ2-3; 7 nucleotides match TRBD1. The CDR3 covers 16 residues. Germline V lookup: CDR1 SGHNT, CDR2 YYREEE (reference sequence). V gave up 4 bases and J gave up 6 bases; unmatched junction bases: 14. CDR3 protein: CASSPTGRLAGDTQYF. The CDR3 DNA reads TGTGCCAGCAGCCCGACAGGGCGGTTGGCGGGTGATACGCAGTATTTT. The variable domain in full, completed from reference TRBV5-4 and TRBJ2-3, reads ETGVTQSPTHLIKTRGQQVTLRCSSQSGHNTVSWYQQALGQGPQFIFQYYREEENGRGNFPPRFSGLQFPNYSSELNVNALELDDSALYLCASSPTGRLAGDTQYFGPGTRLTVL.